The rows below give T cell receptor beta chains drawn from one sample of a study of EBV T-cell therapy then PD-1 blockade in nasopharyngeal carcinoma. Their antigen targets remain unknown. Libraries were prepared by immunoSEQ multiplex PCR; TCRdb keeps only in-frame clonotypes and omits some of them. Altogether 15,000 to 20,000 clones are present, 65% to 85% being singletons, with the ten largest covering approximately 29%. The sample here was CD8+ T cells from blood, taken at day 0 from a patient whose treatment included autologous EBV-specific T cells and nivolumab. The receptors were sampled from a man aged 35 to 55 with nasopharyngeal carcinoma. CDR3s include the opening cysteine and the closing phenylalanine or tryptophan. D genes are given only for firm matches. Some rows have no size entry. The others give once, few or many, or a class for an expanded clone.

V gene	J gene	D gene	clone size	CDR3 protein	CDR3 DNA
TRBV2	TRBJ1-1	TRBD1	.	CASRDRGRTEAFF	TGTGCCAGCAGAGACAGGGGGCGGACTGAAGCTTTCTTT
TRBV6-6	TRBJ1-1	.	.	CASSTVKSEAFF	TGTGCCAGCAGTACGGTTAAATCTGAAGCTTTCTTT
TRBV9	TRBJ2-7	TRBD1	.	CASSVGQGRNEQYF	TGTGCCAGCAGCGTGGGACAGGGACGAAACGAGCAGTACTTC
TRBV5-3	TRBJ2-7	.	.	CARSLAECGYEQYF	TGTGCCAGAAGCTTGGCTGAATGCGGCTACGAGCAGTACTTC
TRBV6-4	TRBJ2-3	.	.	CASSESSSPDTQYF	TGTGCCAGCAGTGAGAGTTCTAGTCCAGATACGCAGTATTTT
TRBV2	TRBJ2-1	.	.	CASKGGANEQFF	TGTGCCAGCAAGGGCGGGGCTAATGAGCAGTTCTTC
TRBV6-6	TRBJ2-3	TRBD2	.	CASTLAGGADTQYF	TGTGCCAGCACCTTAGCGGGAGGGGCAGATACGCAGTATTTT
TRBV10-3	TRBJ1-4	TRBD1	.	CAISEGGTGVEKLFF	TGTGCCATCAGTGAGGGGGGGACAGGGGTCGAAAAACTGTTTTTT
TRBV24-1	TRBJ2-3	.	.	CATSDFVSTFSTDTQYF	TGTGCCACCAGTGATTTTGTCTCCACCTTTAGCACAGATACGCAGTATTTT
TRBV4-3	TRBJ2-7	.	medium-sized	CASSQDLDAKRQYF	TGCGCCAGCAGCCAAGATCTCGACGCTAAGCGGCAGTACTTC
TRBV5-1	TRBJ1-4	.	.	CASSWMAGQSNEKLFF	TGCGCCAGCAGCTGGATGGCGGGCCAGTCTAATGAAAAACTGTTTTTT
TRBV4-3	TRBJ1-2	.	.	CASSHTTGGALYGYTF	TGCGCCAGCAGCCATACGACCGGGGGGGCCCTCTATGGCTACACCTTC
TRBV19	TRBJ1-1	.	.	CAASSMINTEAFF	TGTGCCGCCAGTAGTATGATTAACACTGAAGCTTTCTTT